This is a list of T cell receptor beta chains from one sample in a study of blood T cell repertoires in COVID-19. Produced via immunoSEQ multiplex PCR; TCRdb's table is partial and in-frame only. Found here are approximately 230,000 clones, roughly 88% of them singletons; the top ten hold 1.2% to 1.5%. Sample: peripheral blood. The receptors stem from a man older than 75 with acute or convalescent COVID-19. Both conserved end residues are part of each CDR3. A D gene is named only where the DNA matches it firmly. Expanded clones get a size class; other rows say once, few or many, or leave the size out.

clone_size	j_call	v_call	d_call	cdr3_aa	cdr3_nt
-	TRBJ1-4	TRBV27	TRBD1	CASSWTGGAPGEEKLFF	TGTGCCAGCAGTTGGACAGGGGGCGCCCCCGGGGAAGAAAAACTGTTTTTT
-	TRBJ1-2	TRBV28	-	CASSVWGWEGYTF	TGTGCCAGCAGTGTATGGGGGTGGGAGGGCTACACCTTC
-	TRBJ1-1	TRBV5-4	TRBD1	CAIPDRGTGAFF	TGTGCCATCCCCGACAGGGGTACTGGGGCTTTCTTT
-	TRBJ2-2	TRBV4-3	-	CASSAGIANTGELFF	TGCGCCAGCAGTGCAGGGATCGCGAACACCGGGGAGCTGTTTTTT
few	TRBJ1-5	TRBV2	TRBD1	CASSPGQGRQPQHF	TGTGCCAGCTCGCCGGGACAGGGGAGACAGCCCCAGCATTTT
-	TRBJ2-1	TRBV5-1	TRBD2	CASSLAAGAAYEQFF	TGCGCCAGCAGCTTGGCCGCGGGAGCGGCTTATGAGCAGTTCTTC
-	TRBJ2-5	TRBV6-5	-	CASSYSTGQETQYF	TGTGCCAGCAGTTACTCCACAGGACAAGAGACCCAGTACTTC
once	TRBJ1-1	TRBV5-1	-	CASSLGAGEAFF	TGCGCCAGCAGCTTGGGTGCAGGGGAAGCTTTCTTT
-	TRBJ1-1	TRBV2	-	CASSKGDSNTEAFF	TGTGCCAGCAGTAAGGGAGACTCGAACACTGAAGCTTTCTTT
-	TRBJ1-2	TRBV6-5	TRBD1	CASRGQRSNYGYTF	TGTGCCAGCAGGGGACAGAGGAGTAACTATGGCTACACCTTC
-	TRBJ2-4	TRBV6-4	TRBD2	CASSGLAGGPRDKNIQYF	TGTGCCAGCAGCGGACTAGCGGGAGGGCCGCGGGACAAAAACATTCAGTACTTC
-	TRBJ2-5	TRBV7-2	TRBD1	CASSLGQGETQYF	TGTGCCAGCAGCTTGGGACAGGGAGAGACCCAGTACTTC
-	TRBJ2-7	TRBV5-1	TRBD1	CASSLAGTGVRGQYF	TGCGCCAGCAGCTTGGCCGGGACAGGGGTGAGGGGGCAGTACTTC
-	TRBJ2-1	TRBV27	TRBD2	CATAAGGRPGEQFF	TGTGCCACCGCGGCGGGCGGGAGGCCGGGTGAGCAGTTCTTC
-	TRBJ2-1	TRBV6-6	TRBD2	CASLLAGGTYNEQFF	TGTGCCAGCCTTCTAGCGGGGGGAACCTACAATGAGCAGTTCTTC
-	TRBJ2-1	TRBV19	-	CASSIMSQGSYNEQFF	TGTGCCAGTAGTATCATGTCACAGGGATCCTACAATGAGCAGTTCTTC
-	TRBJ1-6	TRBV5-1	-	CASSLGAGYNSPLHF	TGCGCCAGCAGCTTGGGGGCAGGCTATAATTCACCCCTCCACTTT
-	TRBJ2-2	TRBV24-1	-	CATSDLDFNTGELFF	TGTGCCACCAGTGATCTAGATTTCAACACCGGGGAGCTGTTTTTT
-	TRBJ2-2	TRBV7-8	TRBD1	CASSLGQGDTGELFF	TGTGCCAGCAGCCTGGGACAGGGGGACACCGGGGAGCTGTTTTTT
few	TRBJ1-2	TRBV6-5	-	CASSYRAGYDYGYTF	TGTGCCAGCAGTTACCGGGCAGGGTACGACTATGGCTACACCTTC
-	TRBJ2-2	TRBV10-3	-	CAISGAAGHGELFF	TGTGCCATCAGTGGAGCGGCGGGGCACGGGGAGCTGTTTTTT
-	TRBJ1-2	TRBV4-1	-	CASSPDSSNYGYTF	TGCGCCAGCAGCCCGGACAGTTCTAACTATGGCTACACCTTC
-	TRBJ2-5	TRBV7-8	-	CASSSNRAQETQYF	TGTGCCAGCAGCTCTAACAGGGCCCAAGAGACCCAGTACTTC
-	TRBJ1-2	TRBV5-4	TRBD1	CATLEAGTGPTHYGYTF	TGTGCCACCTTAGAGGCAGGGACAGGACCGACCCACTATGGCTACACCTTC
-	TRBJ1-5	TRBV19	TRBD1	CASLGDSLNQPQHF	TGTGCCAGTTTAGGGGACAGCTTGAATCAGCCCCAGCATTTT
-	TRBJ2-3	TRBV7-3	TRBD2	CASSPGSGAGVADTQYF	TGTGCCAGCAGCCCAGGGTCGGGAGCGGGAGTCGCAGATACGCAGTATTTT
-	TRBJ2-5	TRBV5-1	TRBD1	CASSPGTVETQYF	TGCGCCAGCAGCCCCGGGACAGTAGAGACCCAGTACTTC
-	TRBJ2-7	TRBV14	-	CASSSRGYEQYF	TGTGCCAGCAGCTCCAGGGGCTACGAGCAGTACTTC
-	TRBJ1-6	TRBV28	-	CASRRDKAEPLHF	TGTGCCAGCAGACGGGACAAGGCGGAACCCCTCCACTTT
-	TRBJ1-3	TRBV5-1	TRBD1	CASSQTGRSSGNTIYF	TGCGCCAGCAGCCAGACAGGGAGAAGCTCTGGAAACACCATATATTTT
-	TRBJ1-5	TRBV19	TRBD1	CASSRRDRGRNINQPQHF	TGTGCCAGTAGTAGAAGGGACAGGGGGCGGAATATCAATCAGCCCCAGCATTTT
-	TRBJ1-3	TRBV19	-	CASNLLGGGSESGNTIYF	TGTGCCAGTAACCTCCTTGGTGGGGGGTCGGAATCTGGAAACACCATATATTTT
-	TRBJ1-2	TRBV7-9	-	CASSFGGGAANYGYTF	TGTGCCAGCAGCTTCGGGGGGGGCGCAGCCAACTATGGCTACACCTTC
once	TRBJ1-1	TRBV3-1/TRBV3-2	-	CASSHLRETEAFF	TGTGCCAGCAGCCACCTCCGGGAGACTGAAGCTTTCTTT
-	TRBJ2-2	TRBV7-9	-	CATTGTTNTGELFF	TGTGCCACCACCGGGACAACGAACACCGGGGAGCTGTTTTTT
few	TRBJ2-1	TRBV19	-	CASIALAGNEQFF	TGTGCCAGTATTGCCCTTGCGGGTAATGAGCAGTTCTTC
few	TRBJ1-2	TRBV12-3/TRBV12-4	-	CASRGRANYGYTF	TGTGCCAGCAGGGGCCGAGCTAACTATGGCTACACCTTC
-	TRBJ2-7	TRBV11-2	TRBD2	CASSSSMAGGILEQYF	TGTGCCAGCAGCTCGAGCATGGCGGGAGGGATCCTCGAGCAGTACTTC
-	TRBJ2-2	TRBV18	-	CASSRSNSRNTGELFF	TGTGCCAGCTCACGAAGTAATAGCAGGAACACCGGGGAGCTGTTTTTT
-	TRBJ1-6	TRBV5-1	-	CASSLGTTVQGNSPLHF	TGCGCCAGCAGCTTGGGGACGACAGTTCAAGGGAATTCACCCCTCCACTTT
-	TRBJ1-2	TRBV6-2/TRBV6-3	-	CASSTGGSYTF	TGTGCCAGCAGTACCGGGGGTAGCTACACCTTC
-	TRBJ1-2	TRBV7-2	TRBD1	CASSPSGGNGYTF	TGTGCCAGCAGCCCATCAGGGGGGAACGGCTACACCTTC
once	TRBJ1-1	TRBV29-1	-	CSVWQGNTEAFF	TGCAGCGTTTGGCAGGGTAACACTGAAGCTTTCTTT
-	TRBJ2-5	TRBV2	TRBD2	CASSVGGGQETQYF	TGTGCCAGCAGTGTCGGGGGGGGCCAAGAGACCCAGTACTTC
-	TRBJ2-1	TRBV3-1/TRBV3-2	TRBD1	CASSQPGQARDEQFF	TGTGCCAGCAGCCAGCCGGGACAGGCAAGGGATGAGCAGTTCTTC
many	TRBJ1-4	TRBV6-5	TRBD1	CASTTGGTNEKLFF	TGTGCCAGCACGACAGGGGGCACTAATGAAAAACTGTTTTTT
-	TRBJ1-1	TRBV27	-	CASSGNRGTEAFF	TGTGCCAGCAGCGGGAATCGCGGCACTGAAGCTTTCTTT
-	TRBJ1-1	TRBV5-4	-	CASSLAGQNTEAFF	TGTGCCAGCAGCTTGGCAGGACAGAACACTGAAGCTTTCTTT